The 32 T cell receptor beta chains below all came from one sample that was sequenced in a study of somatic mutations in cytotoxic T cells in rheumatoid arthritis. Produced via immunoSEQ multiplex PCR; TCRdb's table is partial and in-frame only. Among more than 35,000 clones listed, 84% were seen once. Source material: CD8+ T cells sorted from blood. These TCRs come from a man between 35 and 55 years old in good health.

This rearrangement joins TRBV9 to TRBJ2-1, with 10 bases that match TRBD1. There are 15 residues in the CDR3. The junction had 8 bases not matched to a gene; V was cut back by 3 bases and J by 8 bases. In germline, CDR1 is SGDLS, CDR2 YYNGEE. Written as DNA, the CDR3 is TGTGCCAGCAGCGCGGGACAGGGGTTAGTAGATGAGCAGTTCTTC. Amino acid sequence: CASSAGQGLVDEQFF.

The chain links TRBV7-2 to TRBJ2-2, with D hard to call. Germline V lookup: CDR1 SGHTA, CDR2 FQGNSA. The length of the CDR3 is 12 residues. V lost 4 bases and J 4 bases, leaving 4 bases between the germline ends. In DNA form, the CDR3 reads TGTGCCAGCAGCTACTTCACCGGGGAGCTGTTTTTT. Encoded protein: CASSYFTGELFF.

This clone was counted a single time. CDR3 sequence (DNA): TGCGCCAGCAGCCAGTCCGGACTAGTGGGAGAAGGGGGAAGGGGATACGAGCAGTACTTC. It yields the protein CASSQSGLVGEGGRGYEQYF. J is TRBJ2-7 and V is TRBV5-1; the D gene is possibly TRBD2 (7 bases). Germline CDR1 and CDR2: SGHRS and YFSETQ. V shed 4 bases and J shed 4 bases, with 33 bases lying between them. The CDR3 runs to 20 residues.

V is TRBV6-5 and J is TRBJ2-3; D assignment may be TRBD1 or TRBD2 (6 bases each). V was shortened by 6 bases and J by 2 bases, with 12 bases between the two germline ends. In germline, CDR1 is MNHEY, CDR2 SVGAGI. There are 14 residues in the CDR3. Here the CDR3 DNA reads TGTGCCAGCAGCCCGCGGGACACCACAGATACGCAGTATTTT. This sequence encodes CASSPRDTTDTQYF.

The chain employs TRBV30 and TRBJ2-7, with unresolved D. Germline V gene data show CDR1 as GTSNPN and CDR2 as SVGIG (reference sequence). CDR3 length equals 13 residues. Trimming stripped 5 bases from V and 5 bases from J, with 16 bases between. The DNA for the CDR3 is TGTGCCTGGGCCATGTCTCAGAGAAACGAGCAGTACTTC. Protein: CAWAMSQRNEQYF.

The chain has TRBV5-6 and TRBJ2-5; tentative D call: TRBD1 (6 bases). Germline CDR1 reads SGHDT; CDR2 reads YYEEEE. V gave up 1 base and J gave up 5 bases, with 15 bases separating them. The CDR3 has 15 residues. The CDR3 loop reads CASSLRQARGETQYF. For the CDR3, the DNA is TGTGCCAGCAGCTTGAGACAGGCCCGCGGTGAGACCCAGTACTTC.

The chain is built from TRBV5-5 and TRBJ2-5; TRBD2 aligns across 8 bases. The CDR3 extends over 15 amino acids. V was pared by 4 bases and J by 3 bases, with 8 bases of the junction left unmatched. The V gene's germline CDR1 is SGHKS and CDR2 YYEKEE (reference sequence). In DNA, the CDR3 is TGTGCCAGCAGCCTGGCACTAGCGGAGGAAGAGACCCAGTACTTC. Translating it yields CASSLALAEEETQYF.

The rearrangement uses TRBV30 and TRBJ2-2; D unclear. This CDR3 comprises 12 residues. From germline, CDR1 is GTSNPN and CDR2 SVGIG (reference sequence). Trimming took off 1 base at V and 6 bases at J, with 6 bases between the two ends. The chain's CDR3 is CAWSGDPGELFF. The DNA for the CDR3 is TGTGCCTGGAGTGGAGACCCCGGGGAGCTGTTTTTT. The full variable domain, its missing parts supplied by reference TRBV30 and TRBJ2-2, is SQTIHQWPATLVQPVGSPLSLECTVEGTSNPNLYWYRQAAGRGLQLLFYSVGIGQISSEVPQNLSASRPQDRQFILSSKKLLLSDSGFYLCAWSGDPGELFFGEGSRLTVL.

The chain recombines TRBV25-1 with TRBJ1-2; possible D gene TRBD1, 5 bases. The CDR3 is made up of 14 amino acids. Germline V CDR1 and CDR2: MGHDK, SYGVNS. V was trimmed by 4 bases and J by 0 bases, leaving 9 bases between them. The CDR3 here is CASSGDGANYGYTF. CDR3 DNA sequence: TGTGCCAGCAGTGGGGACGGAGCTAACTATGGCTACACCTTC.

The chain combines TRBV4-3 with TRBJ2-1; possibly TRBD1 for D (6 bases). CDR1 and CDR2 (germline): LGHNA, YSLEER. The CDR3 is 16 residues long. The ends were cut back, 3 bases at V and 2 bases at J, with 14 bases in the middle. The CDR3 sequence: CASSHDRFGAYNEQFF. The CDR3 DNA is TGCGCCAGCAGCCATGACAGGTTTGGGGCCTACAATGAGCAGTTCTTC.

V usage is TRBV29-1 and J usage is TRBJ2-1; D might be TRBD2 (6 bases). The CDR3 length is 13 residues. Deletions cut 3 bases from V and 7 bases from J, with 13 bases between. Germline lookup yields CDR1 SQVTM and CDR2 ANQGSEA. CDR3 DNA: TGCAGCGTTGAGCACGGGACTCCTAATGAGCAGTTCTTC. This gives the protein CSVEHGTPNEQFF.

The J gene is TRBJ2-1, the V gene TRBV29-1, with D unclear. V lost 3 bases, J lost 6 bases, and 6 bases lay in between. CDR3 size: 11 residues. The V gene's germline CDR1 is SQVTM and CDR2 ANQGSEA. The CDR3, as DNA: TGCAGCGTTGAGGCTCTCAATGAGCAGTTCTTC. It yields the protein CSVEALNEQFF.

The rearrangement links TRBV6-1 to TRBJ2-7; the match to TRBD1 covers 8 bases. The J segment lost 1 base and the V segment lost 0 bases, leaving 5 bases of the junction unmatched. In germline, CDR1 is MNHNS, CDR2 SASEGT. The CDR3 extends over 16 amino acids. As DNA, the CDR3 is TGTGCCAGCAGTGAAGCCCAGACAGGGGAGTCCTACGAGCAGTACTTC. This gives the protein CASSEAQTGESYEQYF.

The chain carries TRBV27 and TRBJ2-7; either TRBD1 or TRBD2 may fit D (7 bases each). CDR1 is MNHEY and CDR2 is SMNVEV in the germline V gene (reference sequence). Trimming took off 4 bases at V and 2 bases at J, with 15 bases between the two ends. This CDR3 is built from 15 residues. In DNA, the CDR3 is TGTGCCAGCAGTTCCCAGGGGGGGAGTCCCTACGAGCAGTACTTC. Translating it yields CASSSQGGSPYEQYF.

The CDR3 loop is CATSPLGGFQPQHF. The CDR3, as DNA: TGTGCCACCAGTCCCCTGGGGGGTTTCCAGCCCCAGCATTTT. The rearrangement joins TRBV15 to TRBJ1-5; TRBD1 might be the D (5 bases). V gave up 6 bases and J gave up 7 bases, with 16 bases separating them. Germline V lookup: CDR1 LNHNV, CDR2 YYDKDF (reference sequence). This CDR3 region has 14 residues.

This clone occurred once. The chain couples TRBV7-9 to TRBJ2-7; either TRBD1 or TRBD2 may fit D (6 bases each). Germline CDR1 is SEHNR and CDR2 is FQNEAQ (reference sequence). This CDR3 is built from 14 residues. With 1 base removed from V and 4 bases from J, the gap between germline ends came to 11 bases. The CDR3 reads CASSLGRDTYEQYF. CDR3 DNA: TGTGCCAGCAGCTTAGGGAGGGACACTTACGAGCAGTACTTC.

CDR3 DNA: TGTGCCAGCAGTGAAGCTGGAGCCGGAGCCGGGGCCAACGTCCTGACTTTC. Translation gives CASSEAGAGAGANVLTF. The J gene is TRBJ2-6, the V gene TRBV6-1; D is unclear. This CDR3 is 17 amino acids long. V was pared by 0 bases and J by 4 bases, with 13 bases between. CDR1 is MNHNS, CDR2 SASEGT, per germline.

V is TRBV11-1 and J is TRBJ1-1; D not resolved. The CDR3 totals 12 residues. V gave up 1 base and J gave up 4 bases, with 4 bases separating them. The V gene's germline CDR1 is SGHAT and CDR2 FQDESV (reference sequence). The CDR3 loop is CASSLGTTEAFF. The CDR3 DNA sequence: TGTGCCAGCAGCTTAGGGACCACTGAAGCTTTCTTT.

This chain uses TRBV5-1 with TRBJ1-4; D not certain. The CDR3 runs 14 residues. V was shortened by 3 bases and J by 8 bases, with 14 bases between the two germline ends. The germline V gene has CDR1 SGHRS and CDR2 YFSETQ. The CDR3 spells CASSWESPGEKLFF. The CDR3 nucleotides are TGCGCCAGCAGCTGGGAAAGTCCAGGCGAAAAACTGTTTTTT.

The chain recombines TRBV5-1 with TRBJ2-5; D is unresolved. Looked up from germline, CDR1 is SGHRS and CDR2 is YFSETQ. The CDR3 runs to 13 residues. The V gene lost 1 base and the J gene lost 1 base, with 5 bases spanning the gap. In DNA, the CDR3 is TGCGCCAGCAGCTTGTTGGTCCAAGAGACCCAGTACTTC. Translated, it gives CASSLLVQETQYF.

The V call is TRBV7-9, the J call TRBJ1-2; the match to TRBD1 covers 8 bases. V trimming: 8 bases; J trimming: 2 bases; junction bases outside the gene matches: 10. Germline CDR1 reads SEHNR; CDR2 reads FQNEAQ (reference sequence). CDR3 length: 15 residues. This CDR3 reads CASGLPGQENYGYTF. The CDR3 DNA is TGTGCCAGCGGCCTGCCGGGACAGGAGAACTATGGCTACACCTTC.

The gene calls are TRBV4-1 and TRBJ1-1, with 7 bases aligning to TRBD1. The CDR3 totals 13 residues. In germline, CDR1 is MGHRA, CDR2 YSYEKL. V shed 4 bases, J shed 6 bases, and the junction held 5 bases outside the gene matches. The CDR3 loop is CASSLDRVAEAFF. CDR3 DNA sequence: TGCGCCAGCAGCCTCGACAGGGTCGCTGAAGCTTTCTTT.

The chain is built from TRBV28 and TRBJ2-1, with 14 nucleotides matching TRBD2. V trimming: 5 bases; J trimming: 3 bases; junction bases outside the gene matches: 15. The CDR3 consists of 20 residues. Germline CDR1 is MDHEN and CDR2 is SYDVKM. For the CDR3, the DNA is TGTGCCAGCAGTCTCTCGGGACTAGCGGGAGACAGTCCAAGCTACAATGAGCAGTTCTTC. As protein: CASSLSGLAGDSPSYNEQFF.

The rearrangement uses TRBV7-6 and TRBJ2-7, with 9 bases aligning to TRBD1. V was clipped by 5 bases and J by 4 bases; unmatched bases: 6. The CDR3 has 14 residues. Germline CDR1 and CDR2: SGHVS and FNYEAQ. This CDR3 is CASSDPGQGYEQYF. CDR3 bases: TGTGCCAGCAGCGACCCGGGACAGGGATACGAGCAGTACTTC.

The chain has TRBV28 and TRBJ2-7, with TRBD1 matching 7 bases. J was trimmed by 3 bases and V by 6 bases; bases with no gene match: 8. The CDR3 length is 14 residues. CDR1 and CDR2 from the germline V gene are MDHEN and SYDVKM. This CDR3 reads CASRTGFGNYEQYF. CDR3 DNA: TGTGCCAGCAGGACAGGGTTTGGGAACTACGAGCAGTACTTC.

The chain combines TRBV11-2 with TRBJ2-7; no clear D. CDR3 length: 13 amino acids. V lost 2 bases to trimming and J lost 2 bases, with 7 bases between them. Looked up from germline, CDR1 is SGHAT and CDR2 is FQNNGV. CDR3 amino acids: CASSLPGAYEQYF. In DNA form, the CDR3 reads TGTGCCAGCAGCTTACCCGGAGCCTACGAGCAGTACTTC.

This sequence joins TRBV9 and TRBJ2-3; 11 bases are shared with TRBD2. The CDR3 spans 15 residues. V lost 3 bases, J lost 2 bases, and 2 bases stayed unmatched. From germline, CDR1 is SGDLS and CDR2 YYNGEE. The CDR3 DNA follows: TGTGCCAGCAGCGAACTAGCGGGGGTCACAGATACGCAGTATTTT. This encodes CASSELAGVTDTQYF.

V usage is TRBV7-9 and J usage is TRBJ2-7; D tentatively fits TRBD1 or TRBD2 (5 bases each). This CDR3 is built from 16 residues. V was pared by 4 bases and J by 1 base, with 17 bases between. Germline V lookup: CDR1 SEHNR, CDR2 FQNEAQ (reference sequence). The CDR3 is CASSSEMDGASYEQYF. CDR3 in DNA: TGTGCCAGCAGCTCAGAGATGGACGGGGCGTCCTACGAGCAGTACTTC.

This sequence joins TRBV19 and TRBJ2-1; D is uncertain. The CDR3 consists of 12 residues. V lost 3 bases and J 10 bases, leaving 10 bases between the germline ends. Germline V CDR1 and CDR2: LNHDA, SQIVND (reference sequence). The CDR3 DNA sequence: TGTGCCAGTAGTATTCTTCTGGGGGAGCAGTTCTTC. This sequence encodes CASSILLGEQFF.

The chain couples TRBV19 to TRBJ1-1; possibly TRBD1 for D (5 bases). The V end was cut by 2 bases, the J end by 7 bases, with 5 bases between. CDR1 LNHDA and CDR2 SQIVND come from the germline V gene (reference sequence). This CDR3 region has 11 residues. In DNA form, the CDR3 reads TGTGCCAGTAGTATAACAGGTGAAGCTTTCTTT. Translation: CASSITGEAFF.

The chain carries TRBV7-3 and TRBJ2-3; D might be TRBD1 (6 bases). This CDR3 has 15 residues. The germline V gene encodes CDR1 SGHTA and CDR2 FQGTGA. V was pared by 5 bases and J by 4 bases, with 16 bases between. The CDR3 loop reads CASSPWTAAADTQYF. In DNA form, the CDR3 reads TGTGCCAGCAGCCCTTGGACAGCGGCCGCAGATACGCAGTATTTT.

The CDR3 loop is CASSQDRQGRAEAFF. Here the CDR3 DNA reads TGCGCCAGCAGCCAAGATAGGCAGGGGAGGGCTGAAGCTTTCTTT. The rearrangement joins TRBV4-1 to TRBJ1-1; D may be TRBD1 (6 bases). Germline V gene lookup returns CDR1 MGHRA and CDR2 YSYEKL. CDR3 length equals 15 residues. Trimming stripped 0 bases from V and 6 bases from J, with 14 bases between.